These T cell receptor beta chains were read from a single sample in a study of radiotherapy plus CTLA-4 blockade in lung cancer. Sequenced by immunoSEQ multiplex PCR; TCRdb stores in-frame clones only, minus some. The sample has some 110,000 clones, around 75% seen once. Sequenced material: peripheral blood, taken from a patient treated with radiotherapy plus ipilimumab. The receptors come from a human donor with non-small cell lung cancer who had a partial response to radiotherapy plus ipilimumab. The CDR3 runs from the conserved cysteine through the conserved F or W. A D gene is named only where the DNA matches it firmly. Expanded clones are given a class, and other clones once, few, many or no size at all.

TRBJ2-5,NA,TRBV29-1,NA,TGCAGCGCCCAAGGGGGATCCCCCCAGGAGACCCAGTACTTC,CSAQGGSPQETQYF
TRBJ2-7,NA,TRBV6-1,TRBD2,TGTGCCAGCAGTGACCCCGGGGGGACTATCCCATCATTC,CASSDPGGTIPSF
TRBJ2-1,NA,TRBV7-3,TRBD2,TGTGCCAGCAGCCTAGCGGGACCCTACAATGAGCAGTTCTTC,CASSLAGPYNEQFF
TRBJ1-2,NA,TRBV6-5,NA,TGTGCCAGCAGTCGAGACAGGATTTATGGCTACACCTTC,CASSRDRIYGYTF
TRBJ2-3,NA,TRBV11-2,TRBD2,TGTGCCAGCAGCGTCGGTACTAGCGGACCAGATACGCAGTATTTT,CASSVGTSGPDTQYF
TRBJ1-4,NA,TRBV5-4,TRBD1,TGTGCCAGCAGCTCCGGGACAGGGGGAAGGGCTAATGAAAAACTGTTTTTT,CASSSGTGGRANEKLFF
TRBJ1-1,once,TRBV2,NA,TGTGCCAGCAGTGGTGAGTTGAACACTGAAGCTTTCTTT,CASSGELNTEAFF
TRBJ2-5,NA,TRBV9,TRBD2,TGTGCCAGCAGCGGGCCCACTAGCGGGCAAGAGACCCAGTACTTC,CASSGPTSGQETQYF
TRBJ1-1,NA,TRBV5-4,TRBD1,TGTGCCAGCAGCCGAGGACAGGTAGCTTTCTTT,CASSRGQVAFF
TRBJ2-7,NA,TRBV27,TRBD2,TGTGCCAGCAGTCTACTAGCGGGAGGATACGAGCAGTACTTC,CASSLLAGGYEQYF
TRBJ2-1,NA,TRBV19,TRBD2,TGTGCCAGTAGTATAGGGGGGCGGACTAGCGGTTACAATGAGCAGTTCTTC,CASSIGGRTSGYNEQFF
TRBJ1-1,NA,TRBV28,NA,TGTGCCAGCAGTTTATGGCAGGAAGCTTTCTTT,CASSLWQEAFF
TRBJ1-1,NA,TRBV9,NA,TGTGCCAGCAGCACCCACAGGGATGGTGACACTGAAGCTTTCTTT,CASSTHRDGDTEAFF
TRBJ1-4,NA,TRBV27,TRBD1,TGTGCCAGCAGTTTCGGGACAGGGGATGAAAAACTGTTTTTT,CASSFGTGDEKLFF
TRBJ2-7,many,TRBV27,NA,TGTGCCAGCAGTCGGCGGCACTCCTACGAGCAGTACTTC,CASSRRHSYEQYF
TRBJ2-5,few,TRBV30,TRBD2,TGTGCCTGGATGCGAGCGGGAGGGGTGACCCAGTACTTC,CAWMRAGGVTQYF
TRBJ2-1,NA,TRBV10-3,NA,TGTGCCATCAGTGGGCAGAGGGACAATGAGCAGTTCTTC,CAISGQRDNEQFF
TRBJ2-3,NA,TRBV27,TRBD2,TGTGCCAGCAGTTTATTCGGAAGCGGGAGGTTAGATACGCAGTATTTT,CASSLFGSGRLDTQYF
TRBJ2-2,few,TRBV6-4,TRBD1,TGTGCCGGAGGACAGGGGGCCGGGGAGCTGTTTTTT,CAGGQGAGELFF
TRBJ2-5,NA,TRBV15,NA,TGTGCCACCAGCAGAGATAAGGGGGAGACCCAGTACTTC,CATSRDKGETQYF
TRBJ1-1,NA,TRBV5-8,TRBD1,TGTGCCAGCAGCTGGGGACAGGGGAACACTGAAGCTTTCTTT,CASSWGQGNTEAFF
TRBJ1-5,NA,TRBV19,NA,TGTGCCAGTAGTATCGGGGGGTCCAATCAGCCCCAGCATTTT,CASSIGGSNQPQHF
TRBJ1-5,once,TRBV2,TRBD1,TGTGCCAGCAGAGCCGGGACAGGGCTTGGTGGGTTCAATCAGCCCCAGCATTTT,CASRAGTGLGGFNQPQHF
TRBJ1-1,once,TRBV6-5,NA,TGTGCCAGCAGTCAGGGGTTGGGGACTGAAGCTTTCTTT,CASSQGLGTEAFF
TRBJ2-3,once,TRBV5-6,TRBD1,TGTGCCAGCAGCTTGGTTGGGGGGGACAGGGTTGAAGATACGCAGTATTTT,CASSLVGGDRVEDTQYF
TRBJ2-7,NA,TRBV6-5,NA,TGTGCCAGCAGTTACCGGAGGGCGGGGAACGAGCAGTACTTC,CASSYRRAGNEQYF
TRBJ2-1,NA,TRBV7-5,NA,TGTGTCAGAAGCACTTGGGACAGCGACAATGAGCAGTTCTTC,CVRSTWDSDNEQFF
TRBJ1-3,few,TRBV5-1,NA,TGCGCCAGCAGCCCCGACTCAAGCTCTGGAAACACCATATATTTT,CASSPDSSSGNTIYF
TRBJ1-1,NA,TRBV28,TRBD1,TGTGCCAGCAGTTTCCCAATCCGCGGGACAGGGTCCTCGATGAACACTGAAGCTTTCTTT,CASSFPIRGTGSSMNTEAFF
TRBJ2-7,NA,TRBV4-3,TRBD1,TGCGCCAGCAGCCAAGAGGGACAGGGCTTCTACGAGCAGTACTTC,CASSQEGQGFYEQYF
TRBJ1-5,once,TRBV5-1,TRBD1,TGCGCCAGCAGCTTGGGGCAGGGGGCTTGGCAGCCCCAGCATTTT,CASSLGQGAWQPQHF
TRBJ1-6,NA,TRBV6-1,TRBD1,TGTGCCAGCAGTGGGGTAACAGGGGGGGATTCACCCCTCCACTTT,CASSGVTGGDSPLHF
TRBJ2-7,NA,TRBV27,TRBD1,TGTGCCAGCAGTCAGCAAACCGGGACAGCCGTACGGGAGCAGTACTTC,CASSQQTGTAVREQYF
TRBJ2-3,NA,TRBV4-1,TRBD1,TGCGCCAGCAGCCACTCAGGACAGGGCACAGATACGCAGTATTTT,CASSHSGQGTDTQYF
TRBJ2-5,NA,TRBV6-5,NA,TGTGCCAGCAGCCCCCGACTAGACTCACAGAAGACCCAGTACTTC,CASSPRLDSQKTQYF
TRBJ1-1,NA,TRBV5-1,NA,TGCGCCAGCAGCGCCTTAGGAGATAACACTGAAGCTTTCTTT,CASSALGDNTEAFF
TRBJ2-3,NA,TRBV5-1,NA,TGCGCCAGCAGCTTGTGGGCTAGCAGTTACACAGATACGCAGTATTTT,CASSLWASSYTDTQYF
TRBJ1-6,few,TRBV27,TRBD1,TGTGCCAGCAGCTTAGGGGACAGGGCCCCGGCCCTCCACTTT,CASSLGDRAPALHF
TRBJ2-5,once,TRBV6-5,TRBD2,TGTGCCAGCAGTGCAGGGAGGGGGACCCAGTACTTC,CASSAGRGTQYF
TRBJ1-4,few,TRBV7-9,TRBD1,TGTGCCAGCAGCGGGGGACAGCATATTAATGAAAAACTGTTTTTT,CASSGGQHINEKLFF
TRBJ1-1,NA,TRBV7-2,NA,TGTGCCAGCAGCACGTCGGGGGGGATCACTGAAGCTTTCTTT,CASSTSGGITEAFF
TRBJ1-4,few,TRBV6-4,TRBD1,TGTGCCAGCAGACAGGACAGGGGGAGTGAAAAACTGTTTTTT,CASRQDRGSEKLFF
TRBJ1-2,once,TRBV6-1,TRBD1,TGTGCCAGCAGGTTCCGGGACAGCTATGGCTACACCTTC,CASRFRDSYGYTF